This TCR beta chain was sequenced during a study of blood T cell repertoires in COVID-19. Study information: Acute-phase and convalescent COVID-19 samples originated in the United States, Italy and Spain. From T cells, B-cell-depleted T cells, or PBMCs came the material, which was cDNA or gDNA.

The table lists this clone with a count of one. Cohort 3 recovered donors had two negative PCRs, clearance, or symptom resolution. V was shortened by 5 bases and J by 2 bases, with 15 bases between the two germline ends. The CDR3 has 15 residues. Germline V lookup: CDR1 SGHTA, CDR2 FQGNSA. Here immunoSEQ multiplex PCR was the method, and the copy in TCRdb shows in-frame clones only, minus some. The table lists about 190,000 clones, roughly 86% of them singletons. J is TRBJ2-5 and V is TRBV7-2; TRBD2 might be the D (5 bases). The specimen sequenced was PBMCs or T cells enriched from blood (not recorded which). The clonotype originates from a woman in her 30s who had recovered from COVID-19. The CDR3 nucleotides read TGTGCCAGCAGCCCAATAGTGTCGGGGCAAGAGACCCAGTACTTC. Amino acid sequence: CASSPIVSGQETQYF.